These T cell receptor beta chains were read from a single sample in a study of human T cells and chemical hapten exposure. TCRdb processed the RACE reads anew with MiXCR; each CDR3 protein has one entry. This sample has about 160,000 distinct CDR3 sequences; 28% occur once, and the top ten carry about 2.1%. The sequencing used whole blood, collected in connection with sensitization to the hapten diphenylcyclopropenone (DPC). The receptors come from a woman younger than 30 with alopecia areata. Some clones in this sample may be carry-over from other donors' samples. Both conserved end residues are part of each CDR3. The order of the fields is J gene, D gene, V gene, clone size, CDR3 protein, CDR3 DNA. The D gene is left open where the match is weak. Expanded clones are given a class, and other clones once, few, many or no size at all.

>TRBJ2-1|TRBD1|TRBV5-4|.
CASSLGWDRGQTNEQFF
TGTGCCAGCAGCTTGGGTTGGGACAGGGGGCAGACCAATGAGCAGTTCTTC
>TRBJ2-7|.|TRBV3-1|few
CASSQDRGHRYEQYF
TGTGCCAGCAGCCAAGATAGGGGTCACAGGTACGAGCAGTACTTC
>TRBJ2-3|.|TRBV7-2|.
CATSDYISTDTQYF
TGTGCCACGAGCGACTACATTAGCACAGATACGCAGTATTTT
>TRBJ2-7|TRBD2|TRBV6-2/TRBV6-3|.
CASNLAGASEQYF
TGTGCCAGCAATCTAGCGGGAGCAAGCGAGCAGTACTTC
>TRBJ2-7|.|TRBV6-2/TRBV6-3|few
CASSYPGSEQYF
TGTGCCAGCAGTTACCCCGGGAGCGAGCAGTACTTC
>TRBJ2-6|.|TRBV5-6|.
CASSFPSGANVLTF
TGTGCCAGCAGCTTCCCCTCTGGGGCCAACGTCCTGACTTTC
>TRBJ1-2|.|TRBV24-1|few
CATSRGDYGYTF
TGTGCCACCAGTCGGGGGGACTATGGCTACACCTTC
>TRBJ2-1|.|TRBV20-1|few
CSAPEGRKGLNEQFF
TGCAGTGCTCCCGAGGGCCGGAAGGGGCTAAATGAGCAGTTCTTC
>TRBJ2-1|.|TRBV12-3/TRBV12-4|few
CASSPYSNEQFF
TGTGCCAGCAGTCCCTATAGTAATGAGCAGTTCTTC
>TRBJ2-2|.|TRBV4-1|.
CASSQRTGTNTGELFF
TGCGCCAGCAGCCAACGAACGGGAACGAACACCGGGGAGCTGTTTTTT
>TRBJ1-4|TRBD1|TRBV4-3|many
CASSQERTGSEKLFF
TGCGCCAGCAGCCAAGAACGGACAGGCTCGGAAAAACTGTTTTTT
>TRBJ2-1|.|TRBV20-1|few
CSAQSSGDPRGNEQFF
TGCAGTGCGCAAAGTTCCGGGGACCCGAGGGGAAATGAGCAGTTCTTC
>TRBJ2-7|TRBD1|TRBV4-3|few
CASSQDPGGWNEQYF
TGCGCCAGCAGCCAAGACCCAGGGGGATGGAACGAGCAGTACTTC
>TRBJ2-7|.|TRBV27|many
CASSLSGSSYEQYF
TGTGCCAGCAGTTTATCTGGGAGCTCCTACGAGCAGTACTTC
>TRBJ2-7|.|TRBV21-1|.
CASSSRGEGREQYF
TGTGCCAGCAGCTCACGAGGGGAGGGCCGGGAGCAGTACTTC
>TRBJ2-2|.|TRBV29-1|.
CSVWDLQNHELFF
TGCAGCGTCTGGGACCTCCAAAATCACGAGCTGTTTTTT
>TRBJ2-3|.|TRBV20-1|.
CSARDWAKGADTQYF
TGCAGTGCTAGAGATTGGGCCAAGGGAGCAGATACGCAGTATTTT
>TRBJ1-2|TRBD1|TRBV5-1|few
CASSPQGDGYTF
TGCGCCAGCAGCCCACAGGGGGATGGCTACACCTTC
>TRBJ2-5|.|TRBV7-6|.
CASSLGIKQETQYF
TGTGCCAGCAGCTTAGGGATCAAACAAGAGACCCAGTACTTC
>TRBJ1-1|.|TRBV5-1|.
CASNPGMNTEAFF
TGCGCCAGCAATCCGGGAATGAACACTGAAGCTTTCTTT
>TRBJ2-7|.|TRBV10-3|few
CAISEQGSYEQYF
TGTGCCATCAGTGAACAGGGTTCCTACGAGCAGTACTTC
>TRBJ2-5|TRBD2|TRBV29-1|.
CSVGVAGGSMETQYF
TGCAGCGTTGGGGTAGCGGGAGGAAGTATGGAGACCCAGTACTTC
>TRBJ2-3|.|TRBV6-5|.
CASTGPSGAQYF
TGTGCCAGCACCGGCCCATCAGGGGCGCAGTATTTT
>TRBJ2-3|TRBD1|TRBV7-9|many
CASSLQGGTDTQYF
TGTGCCAGCAGCTTACAGGGGGGCACAGATACGCAGTATTTT
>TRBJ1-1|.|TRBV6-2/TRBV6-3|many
CASSYAGRAGTEAFF
TGTGCCAGCAGTTATGCCGGCAGGGCCGGGACTGAAGCTTTCTTT
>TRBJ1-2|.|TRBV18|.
CASSPDSYVTYGYTF
TGTGCCAGCTCACCAGACTCCTACGTTACCTATGGCTACACCTTC
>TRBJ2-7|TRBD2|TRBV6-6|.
CASSQGLAGGPGYEQYF
TGTGCCAGCAGTCAGGGACTAGCGGGAGGGCCGGGCTACGAGCAGTACTTC
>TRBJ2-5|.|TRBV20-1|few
CSARDQETQYF
TGCAGTGCTCGGGACCAAGAGACCCAGTACTTC
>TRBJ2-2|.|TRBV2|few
CASSESTPGELFF
TGTGCCAGCAGTGAATCGACCCCCGGGGAGCTGTTTTTT
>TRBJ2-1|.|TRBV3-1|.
CASSQEVARVYEQFF
TGTGCCAGCAGCCAAGAGGTAGCTCGGGTCTATGAGCAGTTCTTC
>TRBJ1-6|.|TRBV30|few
CAWREVYNSPLHF
TGTGCCTGGAGAGAAGTCTATAATTCACCCCTCCACTTT
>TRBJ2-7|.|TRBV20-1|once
CSARDPGGPSEQYF
TGCAGTGCTAGAGATCCCGGAGGGCCAAGCGAGCAGTACTTC
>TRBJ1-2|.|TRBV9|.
CASSVAAQPPYGYTF
TGTGCCAGCAGCGTAGCAGCCCAGCCACCCTATGGCTACACCTTC
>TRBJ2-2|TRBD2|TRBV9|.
CASSVSGLAVVTGELFF
TGTGCCAGCAGCGTATCAGGACTAGCGGTAGTCACCGGGGAGCTGTTTTTT
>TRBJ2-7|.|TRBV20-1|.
CSARAPDSYEQYF
TGCAGTGCTCGGGCGCCGGACAGCTACGAGCAGTACTTC
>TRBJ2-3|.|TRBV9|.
CASSPNAPDTQYF
TGTGCCAGCAGCCCCAACGCCCCCGATACGCAGTATTTT
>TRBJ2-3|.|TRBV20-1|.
CSARTDSHDTQYF
TGCAGTGCCCGGACAGATTCCCACGATACGCAGTATTTT
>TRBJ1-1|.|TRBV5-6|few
CASSLVGAGQNTEAFF
TGTGCCAGCAGCTTGGTAGGTGCAGGGCAGAACACTGAAGCTTTCTTT
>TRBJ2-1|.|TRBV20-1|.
CSARARSYNEQFF
TGCAGTGCTAGGGCGCGAAGTTACAATGAGCAGTTCTTC
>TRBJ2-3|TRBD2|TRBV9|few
CASSRSRTSPDTQYF
TGTGCCAGCAGCCGTTCCCGGACTAGCCCAGATACGCAGTATTTT
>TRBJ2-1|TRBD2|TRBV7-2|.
CASSLAGTSNEQFF
TGTGCCAGCAGCCTCGCCGGGACTAGCAATGAGCAGTTCTTC
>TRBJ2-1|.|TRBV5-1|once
CASSLHPQYNEQFF
TGCGCCAGCAGCTTGCATCCACAGTACAATGAGCAGTTCTTC
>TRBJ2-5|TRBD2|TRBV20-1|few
CSASISGRAGETQYF
TGCAGTGCTAGTATTAGCGGGAGGGCCGGAGAGACCCAGTACTTC
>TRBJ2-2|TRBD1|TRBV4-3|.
CASSQGQGNTGELFF
TGCGCCAGCAGCCAAGGACAGGGCAACACCGGGGAGCTGTTTTTT